This TCR beta chain comes out of a study of T cells after yellow fever vaccination. Study overall: Each low-cell-number fraction was prepared by means of SMART-Seq v4 Ultra Low Input. Study findings and constraints: Once the booster was given, most primary-vaccination clones reappeared, at more than 95% for CD4 and roughly 85% for CD8. Contaminants from the bulk population, in the form of abundant clonotypes, could be found in FACS-sorted repertoires.

Trimming took off 5 bases at V and 4 bases at J, with 15 bases between the two ends. This CDR3 region has 15 residues. Per germline, CDR1 SGHTA and CDR2 FQGTGA. Conversion of TCR transcripts into cDNA relied on 5'RACE template switching, which added a universal primer site and UMIs. TCRdb re-called the 5' RACE reads with MiXCR, one entry per CDR3 protein. The sample yields under 200,000 distinct CDR3 sequences, approximately 9.9% seen once. Notes on this clonotype: Its matching antigen is unknown.

V gene TRBV7-3 combines with J gene TRBJ2-1, with D maybe TRBD1 (6 bases). This specimen consisted of CD8+ T cells sorted from PBMCs, obtained 15 days after the yellow fever booster vaccination. This TCR came from a man aged 18 to 29 who received the YFV17D yellow fever vaccine. The CDR3 here is CASSPTGTPYNEQFF. The CDR3, as DNA: TGTGCCAGCAGCCCCACCGGGACACCATACAATGAGCAGTTCTTC.